This entry features one T cell receptor beta chain sequence. This clonotype came up once. Its antigen is still unknown. Qualities for individual bases were not recorded, and no much larger clone is one base off. A lone read is weak support. Stable Graves' hyperthyroidism was defined as the absence of progression to ophthalmopathy over 18 months of follow-up. Hyperthyroidism patients were newly diagnosed, had a disease duration of under 2 months, and were aged 18 to 65 years. Any patient with an uncontrolled infection, another autoimmune disease, pregnancy or lactation was excluded. Diagnoses relied on clinical symptoms, serum thyroxine and TRAb, thyroid ultrasound and orbital computed tomography. Ficoll-Paque density gradient centrifugation was used to isolate PBMCs from around 10 ml of fresh peripheral blood. Trizol reagent was used to extract total RNA, and RNA quality was then checked on an Agilent 2100 Bioanalyzer.

The TCR beta CDR3 regions were amplified from RNA transcripts. The TCR CDR3 was subjected to a first round of RT-PCR using the HTBI primer set and the Qiagen OneStep RT-PCR kit. The libraries were constructed in a second round of multiplex PCR and then size-selected and purified. The libraries were sequenced on an Illumina HiSeq2000 using paired-end 100 bp reads. Turning to the authors' computational methods: SOAPnuke was used to process the raw data, removing reads that contained adapters or uncalled bases, had a mean Phred below 15, or lacked an exact match to the constant primer or identifier. COPE v1.2.5 was used to merge high-quality paired reads, and clonotypes were defined as unique nucleotide sequences. MiTCR v1.1 was used to align clonotypes to the IMGT TRBV, TRBD and TRBJ reference segments. Analysis was restricted to V-J combinations with a frequency above 0.0001, which covered 99% to 99.2% of repertoires. A TCS score was defined as the ratio of F50 (clonal expansion) to E x V (chaos), with BLOSUM62-based TCRdist applied between CDR3 peptides within each V-J. Welch's t-statistics and random forest reduced just over 500 V-J features to fewer than 15, which were used in a naive Bayes classifier (R e1071). The similarity between thyroid and blood repertoires was quantified using the Morisita-Horn index. TCRdb took the public reads, trimmed them with fastp at Q25, ran MiXCR for clone calling and kept in-frame beta chains. Entries are consolidated by CDR3 protein sequence, retaining the most common genes and DNA. TCRdb, not the original authors, processed these V and J calls. In this sample the table shows 750,000 to 950,000 distinct CDR3 sequences, 38% of which occur a single time. Jointly, the top ten make up approximately 10% of the sample.

This entry belongs to a study of T cells in Graves' hyperthyroidism and ophthalmopathy (dated by TCRdb to the late 2010s). Background for the entire study: Peripheral blood samples were taken at initial diagnosis, before any treatment was given. To identify TCR V-J signatures that set the groups apart, the researchers used a discovery cohort of about a hundred patients, made up of 43 with Graves' ophthalmopathy and 57 with stable Graves' hyperthyroidism. Prospective prediction of ophthalmopathy was tested in an independent validation cohort of some 19 hyperthyroidism patients and some 17 patients who later progressed to ophthalmopathy. According to the paper, TCR Vbeta CDR3 sequencing was carried out on about 140 peripheral blood samples, which came from fewer than 50 ophthalmopathy, roughly 75 hyperthyroidism and roughly 17 progressor patients. The approximately 90 discovery patients were divided at random into training and test sets in a 7:3 ratio. After blood sampling, hyperthyroidism patients were treated with methimazole at a starting dose of 30 mg daily, and ophthalmopathy patients were treated with high-dose intravenous methylprednisolone. In roughly six Graves' hyperthyroidism patients, the study also compared T-cell repertoires from thyroid tissue with T-cell repertoires from blood.

CDR3 length: 13 amino acids, cysteine to phenylalanine. This entry keeps only the CDR3 DNA: 39 bases, framed from base 1. From the germline V gene (reference sequence), CDR1 is LNHDA and CDR2 is SQIVND. V lost 8 bases and J lost 5 bases; the stretch between them is 13 bases long. Study-wide findings and limitations: Ophthalmopathy was separated from stable hyperthyroidism by a 13 V-J signature model, with just over 85% sensitivity and roughly 84% specificity obtained in cross-validation and 80%/75% obtained in testing. In validation, the model predicted progression to ophthalmopathy a median of roughly six months before onset, with approximately 70% sensitivity and roughly 77% specificity. Blood samples also contained most of the expanded thyroid clonotypes (frequency above 0.001), which suggests that blood repertoires may reflect thyroid immune responses. Sample size was not statistically predetermined, and blinding of investigators to group allocation was not performed.

The chain couples TRBV19 to TRBJ1-5, with no confident D gene call. The receptor was isolated from a man between 18 and 35 years old with Graves' hyperthyroidism. The material sequenced was blood. The nucleotide sequence reads as follows: TGTGCCAGTGCCTCCAGTCCTCATCAGCCCCAGCATTTT. This is translated as CASASSPHQPQHF.